A selection of T cell receptor beta chains follows, all from one sample in a study of lymphopenia after photon versus proton radiotherapy. Data came from immunoSEQ multiplex PCR; TCRdb stores just in-frame clones and leaves some out. The data contain some 29,000 clones, roughly 89% of them seen just once; the ten biggest clones take up about 50%. The sample consisted of peripheral blood, taken from a patient treated with proton-based radiotherapy. Every receptor here comes from a woman in her fifties or sixties with cholangiocarcinoma. Some clones in this sample may be carry-over from other donors' samples. Both conserved end residues are part of each CDR3. D genes are given only for firm matches. Size tells how often a clone was seen (once, few, many) or the class of an expanded clone, and some rows leave it out.

size | D | J | V | DNA | CDR3
. | . | TRBJ1-3 | TRBV5-1 | TGCGCCAGCAGCTTGGCCGGGGGCTCTGGAAACACCATATATTTT | CASSLAGGSGNTIYF
. | . | TRBJ2-7 | TRBV30 | TGTGCCTGGAGCGTGAACTACGAGCAGTACTTC | CAWSVNYEQYF
. | . | TRBJ1-1 | TRBV7-9 | TGTGCCAGCAGGTCAGCAGGGGTTACTGAAGCTTTCTTT | CASRSAGVTEAFF
few | . | TRBJ1-3 | TRBV29-1 | TGCAGCGCCGGGGAGGGGCCACCCTCTGGAAACACCATATATTTT | CSAGEGPPSGNTIYF
. | TRBD1 | TRBJ2-3 | TRBV18 | TGTGCCAGCTCACAGGACAGGGTCCCAGATACGCAGTATTTT | CASSQDRVPDTQYF
. | . | TRBJ1-1 | TRBV2 | TGTGCCAGCAGAGCCCTAGGGCCGGGCGCGGCTTTCTTT | CASRALGPGAAFF
. | TRBD1 | TRBJ1-6 | TRBV10-3 | TGTGCCATCAGCGACGACAGGGGAACTAATTCACCCCTCCACTTT | CAISDDRGTNSPLHF
. | TRBD1 | TRBJ1-5 | TRBV30 | TGTGCCTGGGGGGGACAGATTAGCAATCAGCCCCAGCATTTT | CAWGGQISNQPQHF
few | TRBD2 | TRBJ2-1 | TRBV5-4 | TGTGCCAGCAGCTCAACGGGACTATTCTACAATGAGCAGTTCTTC | CASSSTGLFYNEQFF
. | . | TRBJ1-2 | TRBV7-2 | TGTGCCAGCAGCTTAGATATGCCGATCCTGTGGGGCTACACCTTC | CASSLDMPILWGYTF
. | . | TRBJ1-6 | TRBV4-3 | TGCGCCAGCAGGCTTGATAATTCACCCCTCCACTTT | CASRLDNSPLHF
. | . | TRBJ2-7 | TRBV19 | TGTGCCAGTAGTCGCCTAGCTCACTCCTACGAGCAGTACTTC | CASSRLAHSYEQYF
. | . | TRBJ1-4 | TRBV7-2 | TGTGCCAGCAGCGACAGTCGATCTAATGAAAAACTGTTTTTT | CASSDSRSNEKLFF
. | . | TRBJ2-1 | TRBV19 | TGTGCCAGTAGGACAGGTAATGAGCAGTTCTTC | CASRTGNEQFF
. | TRBD1 | TRBJ2-6 | TRBV19 | TGTGCCAGTAGTATTAGGGGGACAGGGGCCCCCTCTGGGGCCAACGTCCTGACTTTC | CASSIRGTGAPSGANVLTF
. | . | TRBJ1-5 | TRBV19 | TGTGCCAGTAGTATATCTGGGCCTCAGCGGCCCCAGCATTTT | CASSISGPQRPQHF
. | . | TRBJ2-1 | TRBV7-6 | TGTGCCAGCAGCTTAAGTGGAAGCACCTACAATGAGCAGTTCTTC | CASSLSGSTYNEQFF
. | . | TRBJ2-5 | TRBV7-2 | TGTGCCAGCAGCCCCCTTGAGAGGGGGGAGACCCAGTACTTC | CASSPLERGETQYF
. | TRBD2 | TRBJ2-1 | TRBV5-4 | TGCGCCAGCAGCGGGAGCAATGAGCAGTTCTTC | CASSGSNEQFF
. | TRBD2 | TRBJ2-3 | TRBV14 | TGTGCCAGCAGCCAAGTACTAGCGGGAGCCGGTTTGGATACGCAGTATTTT | CASSQVLAGAGLDTQYF
. | TRBD1 | TRBJ1-1 | TRBV6-5 | TGTGCCAGCAGACCCGGACAGGGGAACACTGAAGCTTTCTTT | CASRPGQGNTEAFF
. | TRBD2 | TRBJ2-3 | TRBV6-5 | TGTGCCAGCAGTTACGAACTAGCGACAGATACGCAGTATTTT | CASSYELATDTQYF
. | TRBD1 | TRBJ1-5 | TRBV7-2 | TGTGCCAGCAGCCAGCAACGGGCAGGGGGGTTAAGCAATCAGCCCCAGCATTTT | CASSQQRAGGLSNQPQHF
. | . | TRBJ1-3 | TRBV18 | TGTGCCAGCTCTCCCAATATCGAAACTGGAAACACCATATATTTT | CASSPNIETGNTIYF
. | . | TRBJ2-3 | TRBV5-1 | TGCGCCAGCAGCTTCGGCAGGGTGACAGATACGCAGTATTTT | CASSFGRVTDTQYF
once | . | TRBJ2-6 | TRBV19 | TGTGCCAGTAGTCCCCCCCAGCCTGGGGCCAACGTCCTGACTTTC | CASSPPQPGANVLTF
. | . | TRBJ2-5 | TRBV7-9 | TGTGCCAGCAGCCCTCCCACTCAGGAGACCCAGTACTTC | CASSPPTQETQYF
. | . | TRBJ1-6 | TRBV30 | TGTGCCTGGAGTGTTGCCATACCGCCCCTCCACTTT | CAWSVAIPPLHF
. | . | TRBJ1-3 | TRBV7-8 | TGTGCCAGCAGCTACTATGCCCTTGGAAACACCATATATTTT | CASSYYALGNTIYF
. | . | TRBJ2-2 | TRBV4-2 | TGTGCCAGCAGCCGCGACGGGGCCGACACCGGGGAGCTGTTTTTT | CASSRDGADTGELFF
once | . | TRBJ2-4 | TRBV5-1 | TGCGCCAGCAGCGATCTGATAAGGACGGCAAACATTCAGTACTTC | CASSDLIRTANIQYF
. | . | TRBJ1-5 | TRBV5-6 | TGTGCCAGCAGCTTAGCGGCAGGAGGTGGCAATCAGCCCCAGCATTTT | CASSLAAGGGNQPQHF
once | . | TRBJ2-1 | TRBV7-2 | TGTGCCAGCAGCTTAGGGTGGCGGGACGGTGAGCAGTTCTTC | CASSLGWRDGEQFF
. | . | TRBJ1-6 | TRBV6-6 | TGTGCCAGCAGTCATGACACCAGGGTTTCACCCCTCCACTTT | CASSHDTRVSPLHF
. | TRBD2 | TRBJ2-1 | TRBV25-1 | TGTGCCAGCAGTGGAGGACTAGGCTATGAGCAGTTCTTC | CASSGGLGYEQFF
. | . | TRBJ1-5 | TRBV7-8 | TGTGCCAGCAGCTTAGCCGAGGATCAGCCCCAGCATTTT | CASSLAEDQPQHF
. | . | TRBJ2-7 | TRBV4-1 | TGCGCCAGCAGCCCGAGGACGTTCTACGAGCAGTACTTC | CASSPRTFYEQYF
. | . | TRBJ2-5 | TRBV23-1 | TGCGCCAGCAGTCATGGACATCGGGAGACCCAGTACTTC | CASSHGHRETQYF
. | . | TRBJ1-6 | TRBV11-2 | TGTGCCAGCAGCTACCAAGCAGGGAGAGATAATTCACCCCTCCACTTT | CASSYQAGRDNSPLHF
once | TRBD1 | TRBJ1-1 | TRBV5-6 | TGTGCCAGCAGCTGGACAGGGAGGAACACTGAAGCTTTCTTT | CASSWTGRNTEAFF
. | . | TRBJ2-1 | TRBV27 | TGTGCCAGCAGCCTTGGGCCTTGGGGGAATGAGCAGTTCTTC | CASSLGPWGNEQFF
. | TRBD2 | TRBJ2-3 | TRBV18 | TGTGCCAGCTCGCAGGCAATGCTGCGGGAGGCAGATACGCAGTATTTT | CASSQAMLREADTQYF
. | TRBD1 | TRBJ1-6 | TRBV11-1 | TGTGCCAGCAGTGGGACAGGGAAAGAGTCACCCCTCCACTTT | CASSGTGKESPLHF
. | TRBD1 | TRBJ2-7 | TRBV10-1 | TGCGCCAGCTCCCCGAGACAGGGGAGCTCCTACGAGCAGTACTTC | CASSPRQGSSYEQYF